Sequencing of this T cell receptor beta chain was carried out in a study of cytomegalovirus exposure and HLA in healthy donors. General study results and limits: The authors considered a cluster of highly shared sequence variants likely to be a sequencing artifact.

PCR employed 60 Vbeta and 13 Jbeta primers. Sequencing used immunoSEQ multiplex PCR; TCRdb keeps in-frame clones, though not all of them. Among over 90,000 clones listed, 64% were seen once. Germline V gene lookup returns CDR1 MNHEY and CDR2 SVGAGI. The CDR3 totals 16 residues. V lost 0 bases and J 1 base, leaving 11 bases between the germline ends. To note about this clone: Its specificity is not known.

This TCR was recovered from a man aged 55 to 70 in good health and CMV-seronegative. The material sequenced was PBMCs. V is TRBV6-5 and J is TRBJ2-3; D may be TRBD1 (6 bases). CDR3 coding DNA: TGTGCCAGCAGTTACTCTCCCCCAGGGGGCACAGATACGCAGTATTTT. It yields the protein CASSYSPPGGTDTQYF.